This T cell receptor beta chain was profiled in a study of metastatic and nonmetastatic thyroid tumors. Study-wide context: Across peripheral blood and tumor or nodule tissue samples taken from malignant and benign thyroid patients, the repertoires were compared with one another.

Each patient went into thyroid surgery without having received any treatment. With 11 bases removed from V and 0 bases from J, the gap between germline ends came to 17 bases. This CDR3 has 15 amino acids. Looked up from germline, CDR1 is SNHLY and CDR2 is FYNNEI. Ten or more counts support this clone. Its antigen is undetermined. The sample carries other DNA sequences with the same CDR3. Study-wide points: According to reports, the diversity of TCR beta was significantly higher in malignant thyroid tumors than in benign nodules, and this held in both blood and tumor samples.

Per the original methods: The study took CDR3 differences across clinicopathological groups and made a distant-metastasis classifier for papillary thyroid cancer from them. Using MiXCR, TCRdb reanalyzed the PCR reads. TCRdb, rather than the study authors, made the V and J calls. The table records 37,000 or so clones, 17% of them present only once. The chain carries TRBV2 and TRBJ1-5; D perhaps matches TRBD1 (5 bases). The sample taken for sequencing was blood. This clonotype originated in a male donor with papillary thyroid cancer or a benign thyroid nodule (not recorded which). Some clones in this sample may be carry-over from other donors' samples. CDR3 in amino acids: CAGGGEGYSNQPQHF. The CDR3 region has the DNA TGTGCCGGCGGGGGGGAGGGTTATAGCAATCAGCCCCAGCATTTT.